The present T cell receptor beta chain was sequenced within a study of CXCR3-negative and CXCR3-positive naive CD8 T cells. General observations from the study: Naive CXCR3-positive cells had TRB CDR3s more hydrophobic than those of CXCR3-negative naive cells. Memory CD8+ cells showed much lower diversity, while both naive subsets were comparably high.

On this clonotype itself: Its target is unknown.

The libraries of TRB cDNA were constructed through 5' RACE using UMI labels. TCRdb re-called the 5' RACE reads and catalogs CDR3 proteins one per entry, DNA excluded. The sample table includes 140,000 to 150,000 distinct CDR3 sequences. Germline values: CDR1 SNHLY, CDR2 FYNNEI. The CDR3 has 15 amino acids. Sorting was done in triplicate for each CD8+ T cell subset (about 300,000 cells each). Among CD8+ T cells, naive ones were CD45RO-CCR7+CD27+CD95-. The sample was naive CXCR3+ CD8+ T cells from blood. Subset of the sample: CD45RO-CCR7+CD27+CD95- naive CD8+ T cells expressing CXCR3 (TNR3+). The receptor comes from a human donor in good health. Some clones in this sample may be carry-over from other donors' samples. This chain links TRBV2 with TRBJ2-7; the TCRdb call, TRBD1, lacks DNA for checking. The CDR3 protein is CATASRDSFSYEQYF.